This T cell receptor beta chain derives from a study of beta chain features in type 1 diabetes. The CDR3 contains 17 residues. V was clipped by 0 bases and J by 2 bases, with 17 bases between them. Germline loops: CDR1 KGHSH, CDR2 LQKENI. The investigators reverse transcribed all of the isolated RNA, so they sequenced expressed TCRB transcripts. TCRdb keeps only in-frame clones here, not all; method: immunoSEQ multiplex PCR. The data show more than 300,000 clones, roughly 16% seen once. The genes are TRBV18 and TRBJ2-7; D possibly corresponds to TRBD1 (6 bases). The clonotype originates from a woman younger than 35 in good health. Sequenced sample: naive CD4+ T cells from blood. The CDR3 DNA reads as TGTGCCAGCTCACCACCGAGTACAGGGAGAGTCCCCTACGAGCAGTACTTC. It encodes CASSPPSTGRVPYEQYF.